The source of this T cell receptor (beta chain) is a study of regulatory T cells in long-lasting Graves disease. Study-level results: Among persistent patients, a larger number of public clonotypes were shared (approximately 3,000) than among newly diagnosed patients (about 970). The TCR repertoire of persistent Graves' patients was less diverse than that of newly diagnosed ones.

Sequencing libraries for TCR beta were prepared with iRepertoire HTBI primers and Arm-PCR of CDR3 regions. Per the study methods: The samples included approximately 60 TRBV and 14 to 15 TRBJ segments. TCRdb called the multiplex PCR reads again in MiXCR, with one record for every CDR3 protein. V and J calls and clone size were set by TCRdb, not the authors. The sample records about 220,000 distinct CDR3 sequences, around 17% being singletons. With regard to this clonotype: The antigen is undetermined.

The J segment lost 3 bases and the V segment lost 6 bases, leaving 13 bases of the junction unmatched. In germline, CDR1 is SQVTM, CDR2 ANQGSEA. The CDR3 totals 15 residues. Sample time point: newly diagnosed GD, antithyroid drugs for less than 3 months. The TCR library was prepared using RNA isolated from PBMCs. This sequence originates from a female donor with Graves disease. The V call is TRBV29-1, the J call TRBJ1-2, with TRBD1 identical over 7 bases. The sample was peripheral blood mononuclear cells (PBMCs), taken at new diagnosis, from a patient treated with antithyroid drugs. The CDR3 DNA follows: TGCAGCGTCCTTTCAAACAGGGGAGGGTACTATGGCTACACCTTC. This gives the protein CSVLSNRGGYYGYTF.